Below, 9 T cell receptor beta chains from the same sample are listed, as sequenced in a study of T cells in Graves' hyperthyroidism and ophthalmopathy. Amplification yielded TCR beta CDR3 regions, with RNA transcripts as the source. The HTBI primer set drove a first-round RT-PCR of the TCR CDR3. In TCRdb, the multiplex PCR reads were re-called with MiXCR into one record per CDR3 protein. The sample holds approximately 700,000 distinct CDR3 sequences; about 15% are singletons and the top ten take approximately 8%. The specimen was blood. The receptors here all came from a man aged 18-30 years with Graves' hyperthyroidism.

The chain is built from TRBV11-2 and TRBJ1-6; D uncertain. V was cut by 4 bases and J by 7 bases, with 14 bases left in between. The CDR3 extends over 15 amino acids. Germline-derived CDR1 and CDR2 are SGHAT and FQNNGV. The CDR3 sequence is CASSSLREPNSPLHF. CDR3 bases: TGTGCCAGCAGCTCTCTACGGGAGCCCAATTCACCCCTCCACTTT.

Ten or more counts support this clonotype. The rearrangement joins TRBV29-1 to TRBJ2-2, with TRBD1 as a possible D gene (6 bases). V lost 7 bases and J lost 8, with 17 bases in between. Germline V gives CDR1 SQVTM, CDR2 ANQGSEA. The CDR3 consists of 13 residues. As DNA, the CDR3 is TGCAGCGCCCGGGACACCATTGGAGGGGAGCTGTTTTTT. This translates into CSARDTIGGELFF.

The rearrangement links TRBV25-1 to TRBJ2-3; D gene ambiguous. This CDR3 has 12 amino acids. V shed 5 bases and J shed 8 bases, with 11 bases lying between them. Germline V gene lookup returns CDR1 MGHDK and CDR2 SYGVNS. The CDR3 nucleotides are TGTGCCAGCAGTCGGTCCCGCGGTACGCAGTATTTT. Residues: CASSRSRGTQYF.

Ten or more counts support this clonotype. The chain has TRBV18 and TRBJ2-5; no clear D gene. The CDR3 totals 13 residues. CDR1 KGHSH and CDR2 LQKENI come from the germline V gene. Trimming took off 1 base at V and 4 bases at J, with 7 bases between the two ends. The CDR3 nucleotides read TGTGCCAGCTCACCACGCCAGCTAGAGACCCAGTACTTC. It codes for CASSPRQLETQYF.

The rearrangement uses TRBV5-1 and TRBJ2-2, with 11 bases aligning to TRBD2. The CDR3 covers 17 residues. The J segment lost 2 bases and the V segment lost 0 bases, leaving 3 bases of the junction unmatched. In germline, CDR1 is SGHRS, CDR2 YFSETQ. CDR3 sequence reads: CASSLAGTSGNTGELFF. CDR3 bases: TGCGCCAGCAGCTTGGCCGGGACTAGCGGTAACACCGGGGAGCTGTTTTTT.

This clonotype was detected many times. The chain carries TRBV7-9 and TRBJ2-6, with 9 bases identical to TRBD1. Per the germline V gene, CDR1 is SEHNR and CDR2 is FQNEAQ (reference sequence). The length of the CDR3 is 18 residues. Trimming at V came to 5 bases and at J to 4 bases, leaving 12 bases not matched to a gene. As DNA, the CDR3 is TGTGCCAGCAGCATCTCGGGGACAGGGACGCAAGGGGCCAACGTCCTGACTTTC. Its translation: CASSISGTGTQGANVLTF.

This clonotype was observed many times. The chain joins TRBV2 to TRBJ1-2; D may be TRBD1 (6 bases). Trimming took 6 bases from V and 7 from J, leaving 12 bases between them. The CDR3 contains 12 residues. Germline V lookup: CDR1 SNHLY, CDR2 FYNNEI. For the CDR3, the DNA is TGTGCCAGCAGGACCACAGGGTTTGGCTACACCTTC. Amino acid sequence: CASRTTGFGYTF.

This sequence joins TRBV15 and TRBJ2-3; D possibly corresponds to TRBD2 (7 bases). The CDR3 length is 14 residues. Germline CDR1 LNHNV, CDR2 YYDKDF (reference sequence). With 5 bases removed from V and 2 bases from J, the gap between germline ends came to 11 bases. The CDR3 is CATSVGGPTDTQYF. Written as DNA, the CDR3 is TGTGCCACCAGCGTGGGGGGGCCCACAGATACGCAGTATTTT.

This clonotype has a count of ten or more. The rearrangement links TRBV20-1 to TRBJ1-1, with 7 nucleotides matching TRBD1. The CDR3 totals 13 residues. V shed 5 bases and J 0 bases; nucleotides not matched to a gene: 3. Germline CDR1 DFQATT, CDR2 SNEGSKA (reference sequence). CDR3 bases: TGCAGTGCTGGGACAGTCCTGAACACTGAAGCTTTCTTT. Protein sequence: CSAGTVLNTEAFF.